The clone carrying this TCR beta chain was observed a single time. The CDR3 has 15 residues. V was shortened by 1 base and J by 5 bases, with 13 bases between the two germline ends. Per germline, CDR1 SGHRS and CDR2 YFSETQ. These data are taken from a study of blood T cell repertoires in COVID-19. Study as a whole: The samples span acute and convalescent COVID-19 from the United States, Italy and Spain.

Followed longitudinally, the Seattle patients had been enrolled during active infection. Per the original data handling: Using reference gene primer amplification, nucleated cell counts were estimated. Sequencing used immunoSEQ multiplex PCR; TCRdb keeps in-frame clones, though not all of them. V and J calls and clone size follow that table, whereas D and trimming were derived from the DNA. This table holds about 120,000 clones, 86% found once. V gene TRBV5-1 combines with J gene TRBJ1-5; D perhaps matches TRBD1 (6 bases). The source material was peripheral blood. This clonotype was sampled from a woman in her 70s with COVID-19, enrolled during active disease. The CDR3 loop is CASSLPTGIYQPQHF. The CDR3, as DNA: TGCGCCAGCAGCTTGCCTACAGGGATTTATCAGCCCCAGCATTTT.